These 17 T cell receptor beta chains originate from one sample sequenced in a study of PD-1 blockade in classical Hodgkin lymphoma. Brentuximab vedotin exposure varied, and every patient relapsed after autologous stem cell transplantation. Some clones are missing from TCRdb's copy, which holds only in-frame ones; the method was immunoSEQ multiplex PCR. The data contain about 98,000 clones, approximately 92% of them singletons. The sequenced sample was peripheral blood mononuclear cells (PBMCs), obtained at baseline. All receptors derive from a human donor with classical Hodgkin lymphoma.

DNA for the CDR3: TGCGCCAGCAGCCACACCGGGGGCTACGAGCAGTACTTC. Its protein product is CASSHTGGYEQYF. This chain connects TRBV4-1 to TRBJ2-7; tentative D call: TRBD2 (6 bases). Trimming took off 3 bases at V and 3 bases at J, with 9 bases between the two ends. This CDR3 has 13 residues. The V gene's germline CDR1 is MGHRA and CDR2 YSYEKL.

The chain is built from TRBV28 and TRBJ1-2, with 9 bases matching TRBD1. Germline assignment: CDR1 MDHEN and CDR2 SYDVKM. Trimming removed 6 bases from V and 4 bases from J; junction bases left unmatched: 6. The CDR3 length is 14 residues. The CDR3 region is CASSPTGGGYGYTF. CDR3 nucleotides: TGTGCCAGCAGCCCTACAGGGGGCGGCTATGGCTACACCTTC.

This rearrangement joins TRBV5-4 to TRBJ2-7; D remains unclear. Germline CDR1 reads SGHNT; CDR2 reads YYREEE (reference sequence). V gave up 0 bases and J gave up 5 bases, with 12 bases separating them. The CDR3 has 14 residues. CDR3 protein: CASSLDSSSDEQYF. The CDR3 DNA follows: TGTGCCAGCAGCTTGGATAGTTCGTCAGACGAGCAGTACTTC.

The chain is built from TRBV19 and TRBJ2-3; TRBD2 matches at 11 bases. The germline V gene encodes CDR1 LNHDA and CDR2 SQIVND (reference sequence). The CDR3 is made up of 18 amino acids. With 4 bases clipped from V and 3 bases from J, the junction kept 12 bases outside the gene matches. In DNA form, the CDR3 reads TGTGCCAGTAGTACCCTAGCGGGAGGCCGCGGAGCGACAGATACGCAGTATTTT. Its translation: CASSTLAGGRGATDTQYF.

This chain links TRBV7-2 with TRBJ2-1; 7 nucleotides align to TRBD2. The trim removed 7 bases at V and 15 bases at J, leaving 27 bases unmatched. The V gene's germline CDR1 is SGHTA and CDR2 FQGNSA. CDR3 size: 17 residues. The CDR3 here is CASNILGSRFIPSSGFF. The CDR3 DNA follows: TGTGCCAGCAACATTCTCGGCTCGCGCTTCATCCCATCTAGCGGGTTCTTC. The whole variable domain, filled in from reference TRBV7-2 and TRBJ2-1, reads GAGVSQSPSNKVTEKGKDVELRCDPISGHTALYWYRQSLGQGLEFLIYFQGNSAPDKSGLPSDRFSAERTGGSVSTLTIQRTQQEDSAVYLCASNILGSRFIPSSGFFGPGTRLTVL.

V usage is TRBV28 and J usage is TRBJ2-1; D may correspond to TRBD1 or TRBD2 (5 bases each). Trimming cost V 7 bases and J 0 bases, with 19 bases left between them. Germline V CDR1 and CDR2: MDHEN, SYDVKM. This CDR3 contains 17 residues. The CDR3 is CASTSAGTADSYNEQFF. The DNA of the CDR3 is TGTGCCAGCACTTCAGCCGGGACCGCAGACTCCTACAATGAGCAGTTCTTC.

The chain uses TRBV6-1 and TRBJ2-5, with D possibly TRBD1 on 6 matching bases. Looked up from germline, CDR1 is MNHNS and CDR2 is SASEGT. The CDR3 is 15 amino acids. Trimming took off 2 bases at V and 5 bases at J, with 15 bases between the two ends. The DNA of the CDR3 is TGTGCCAGCAGTGAAATGCTGGGGGCTGTGGAGACCCAGTACTTC. This gives the protein CASSEMLGAVETQYF.

The rearrangement uses TRBV9 and TRBJ2-1; D is ambiguous. V gave up 4 bases and J gave up 0 bases, with 8 bases separating them. This CDR3 spans 14 amino acids. Germline V gene lookup returns CDR1 SGDLS and CDR2 YYNGEE. The chain's CDR3 is CASSRVSSYNEQFF. As DNA, the CDR3 is TGTGCCAGCAGCCGGGTAAGCTCCTACAATGAGCAGTTCTTC.

This chain links TRBV19 with TRBJ1-4; no clear D gene. Germline assignment: CDR1 LNHDA and CDR2 SQIVND (reference sequence). The CDR3 is made up of 14 amino acids. V lost 3 bases and J 2 bases, leaving 7 bases between the germline ends. DNA of the CDR3: TGTGCCAGTAGTATTAGTCTGACTAATGAAAAACTGTTTTTT. Translating gives CASSISLTNEKLFF.

V is TRBV6-5 and J is TRBJ1-3; maybe TRBD1 (5 bases). The CDR3 consists of 15 residues. Germline V CDR1 and CDR2: MNHEY, SVGAGI. Trimming left V 6 bases short and J 0 bases short, with 12 bases between. CDR3 in DNA: TGTGCCAGCAGACCAGGGCGAGGCTCTGGAAACACCATATATTTT. It encodes CASRPGRGSGNTIYF.

V is TRBV9 and J is TRBJ2-7; 11 bases are shared with TRBD2. This CDR3 has 15 amino acids. CDR1 and CDR2 (germline): SGDLS, YYNGEE. J gave up 4 bases and V 3 bases, and 6 bases lay outside the gene matches. For the CDR3, the DNA is TGTGCCAGCAGCGCCGGGACTAGCGGTCAATACGAGCAGTACTTC. Its translation: CASSAGTSGQYEQYF.

A few counts support this clone. The chain is built from TRBV2 and TRBJ2-5; D is unclear. The CDR3 length is 10 residues. Germline V gene sequence: CDR1 SNHLY, CDR2 FYNNEI. V lost 4 bases to trimming and J lost 6 bases, with 3 bases between them. CDR3: CASSGQTQYF. CDR3 DNA: TGTGCCAGCAGTGGGCAGACCCAGTACTTC.

This rearrangement joins TRBV27 to TRBJ1-2, with 7 bases matching TRBD1. This CDR3 region has 16 residues. J lost 8 bases, V lost 8 bases, and 20 bases had no gene match. CDR1 MNHEY and CDR2 SMNVEV come from the germline V gene (reference sequence). The CDR3 reads CASLGARDRAGGGYTF. DNA for the CDR3: TGTGCCAGCTTGGGGGCTCGAGACAGGGCCGGGGGAGGCTACACCTTC.

A single count supports this clone. The chain uses TRBV28 and TRBJ2-1; possible D gene TRBD1, 5 bases. The CDR3 is 14 residues long. The V gene lost 8 bases and the J gene lost 7 bases, with 18 bases spanning the gap. Germline loops: CDR1 MDHEN, CDR2 SYDVKM. The CDR3 DNA sequence: TGTGCCAGCTCAGACAGCCCTCAACAAAATGAGCAGTTCTTC. Residues: CASSDSPQQNEQFF. The entire variable domain, with the rest obtained from reference TRBV28 and TRBJ2-1, is as follows: DVKVTQSSRYLVKRTGEKVFLECVQDMDHENMFWYRQDPGLGLRLIYFSYDVKMKEKGDIPEGYSVSREKKERFSLILESASTNQTSMYLCASSDSPQQNEQFFGPGTRLTVL.

V and J are TRBV29-1 and TRBJ2-5; TRBD2 aligns across 10 bases. CDR1 is SQVTM, CDR2 ANQGSEA, per germline. V shed 4 bases and J 4 bases; nucleotides not matched to a gene: 0. The CDR3 has 12 residues. The CDR3 sequence: CSVGLAGETQYF. As DNA, the CDR3 is TGCAGCGTTGGACTAGCGGGAGAGACCCAGTACTTC.

This clone occurred once. The DNA of the CDR3 is TGTGCCAGCACATACTCCCAGGGCTCTGGCTACGAGCAGTACTTC. Translation gives CASTYSQGSGYEQYF. The rearrangement links TRBV6-1 to TRBJ2-7; tentatively, D is TRBD1 (5 bases). Germline values: CDR1 MNHNS, CDR2 SASEGT. The CDR3 sequence is 15 residues long. Trimming took 7 bases from V and 3 from J, leaving 19 bases between them.

The V and J genes are TRBV23-1 and TRBJ2-2; tentatively, D is TRBD1 (7 bases). TRBV23-1 is an ORF for which the function is uncertain. The CDR3 is 16 amino acids. The V gene lost 6 bases and the J gene lost 3 bases, with 17 bases spanning the gap. The CDR3 spells CASSRRRGRYTGELFF. CDR3 coding DNA: TGCGCCAGCAGCCGTAGGAGGGGGCGGTACACCGGGGAGCTGTTTTTT.